The rows below give T cell receptor delta chains drawn from one sample of a study of Vδ1+ human thymocytes. TCRdb used CATT to re-call clones from the multiplex PCR reads. The table has about 58,000 delta-chain clones, around 16% seen once. Sequenced input: Vdelta1+ gamma-delta thymocytes from the thymus. These receptors were collected from a girl under three years old who had congenital heart surgery. Both conserved end residues are part of each CDR3. D genes are given only for firm matches. Only some rows state a clone size, as once, few, many or a class for expanded clones.

v_call	clone_size	j_call	d_call	cdr3_nt	cdr3_aa
TRDV1	few	TRDJ1	TRDD3	TGTGCTCTTGGGGAACTAGCCGATTCCTACAGCCAACTGGGGGATACGCCCGATAAACTCATCTTT	CALGELADSYSQLGDTPDKLIF
TRDV1	few	TRDJ1	TRDD3	TGTGCTCTTGGGGAATGCCAGCTGGGGGATACGAATCGGCAGTCCGATAAACTCATCTTT	CALGECQLGDTNRQSDKLIF
TRDV1	few	TRDJ1	TRDD3	TGTGCTCTTGGGGAACTGAGCCAGTCCCGAGTACTGGGGGATAATAAACTCATCTTT	CALGELSQSRVLGDNKLIF
TRDV1	-	TRDJ1	TRDD3	TGTGCTCTTGGAAGGGGCCTAATTACCGCGAGTACTGGGGATACCAATGGGTACACCGATAAACTCATCTTT	CALGRGLITASTGDTNGYTDKLIF
TRDV1	few	TRDJ1	TRDD3	TGTGCTCTTGGGGAACTAAGGGGTACTGGGGGCTCGCACACCGATAAACTCATCTTT	CALGELRGTGGSHTDKLIF
TRDV1	few	TRDJ1	TRDD3	TGTGCTCTTGCCAAATCCTTACCCCCCTATAACTGGGGGATACGAGACACCGATAAACTCATCTTT	CALAKSLPPYNWGIRDTDKLIF
TRDV1	-	TRDJ1	-	TGTGCTCTTGGGGAACTAGTAGTCCGATCCCGTACTGGGAGGACCGATAAACTCATCTTT	CALGELVVRSRTGRTDKLIF
TRDV1	few	TRDJ1	TRDD3	TGTGCTCTTGGGTCCCCCTCCCCCATCGACTGGGGGGACAACACCGATAAACTCATCTTT	CALGSPSPIDWGDNTDKLIF
TRDV1	-	TRDJ1	TRDD2	TGTGCTCTTGGGGAACGCCGCCTTCCTCCCGGCCTTACCGATAAACTCATCTTT	CALGERRLPPGLTDKLIF
TRDV1	few	TRDJ1	TRDD2	TGTGCTCTTGGGGGGCCTTCCTACTTGGACTGGGCCACCGATAAACTCATCTTT	CALGGPSYLDWATDKLIF
TRDV1	-	TRDJ1	-	TGTGCTCTTGGGGAACCACTCAACCTACCTACTTTGTCTGGGATCCCATACACCGATAAACTCATCTTT	CALGEPLNLPTLSGIPYTDKLIF
TRDV1	few	TRDJ1	TRDD3	TGTGCTCTTGGGCTGGGGGATACGCGTAGGGGTCACGATAAACTCATCTTT	CALGLGDTRRGHDKLIF
TRDV1	-	TRDJ1	-	TGTGCTCTTGGGGAACTGGGGCCTCCAAACACCGATAAACTCATATTT	CALGELGPPNTDKLIF
TRAV29/DV5	medium-sized	TRDJ1	TRDD3	TGTGCAGCAAGCGCGATGACTGGGGATAGGGGTAAACTCATCTTT	CAASAMTGDRGKLIF
TRDV1	-	TRDJ1	TRDD3	TGTGCTCTTGGGGAAGACCCCTCCACTATACGTACTGGGGGATATTACACCGATAAACTCATCTTT	CALGEDPSTIRTGGYYTDKLIF
TRDV1	-	TRDJ1	TRDD3	TGTGCTCTTGGGGACCCCAAGAGGTCCCTGGGGGATAGCGCCACCGATAAACTCATCTTT	CALGDPKRSLGDSATDKLIF
TRDV1	few	TRDJ1	TRDD2	TGTGCTCTTGGCGAACCCCGCTTCCTACCGTACACCGATAAACTCATCTTT	CALGEPRFLPYTDKLIF
TRDV1	-	TRDJ1	TRDD3	TGTGCTCTTGGGGAACGAGTTGTGGGGGGATACTTATCCGATAAACTCATCTTT	CALGERVVGGYLSDKLIF
TRDV1	-	TRDJ1	-	TGTGCTCTTGGGGAGACGGGAACGATGGGGTACACCGATAAACTCATCTTT	CALGETGTMGYTDKLIF
TRDV1	few	TRDJ1	TRDD3	TGTGCTCTTGGGGAACATTGGTGCCAGACGGTACTGGGGGATACAGGGGGTCGGGTTAAACTCATCTTT	CALGEHWCQTVLGDTGGRVKLIF
TRDV1	-	TRDJ1	TRDD3	TGTGCTCTTGGCAGAGCTACGGGCAACTGGGGGATACGCAACACCGATAAACTCATCTTT	CALGRATGNWGIRNTDKLIF
TRDV1	-	TRDJ1	TRDD3	TGTGCTCTTGGGGAACGGTTGCGTCCCCTCTCTGGGGGATACGTGTACACCGATAAACTCATCTTT	CALGERLRPLSGGYVYTDKLIF
TRDV1	few	TRDJ1	TRDD2	TGTGCTCTTGGGGAACCATGTTGCCTTCCTCCCATCGGGCGACATAAACTCATCTTT	CALGEPCCLPPIGRHKLIF
TRDV1	-	TRDJ1	TRDD3	TGTGCTCTTGGGGAGATCAGTGTACTGGGGGAAACCGATAAACTCATCTTT	CALGEISVLGETDKLIF
TRDV1	few	TRDJ1	-	TGTGCTCTTGGGGAACCTGGTACTCATAAACTCATCTTT	CALGEPGTHKLIF
TRDV1	few	TRDJ1	-	TGTGCTCTTGGGGAACTAGTTGGTGGGACTCGGAAACTCATCTTT	CALGELVGGTRKLIF
TRDV1	-	TRDJ1	TRDD3	TGTGCTCTTGGGGAACCCACGACGAGCCACGTACTGGGGTCCATTACCGATAAACTCATCTTT	CALGEPTTSHVLGSITDKLIF
TRDV1	few	TRDJ1	TRDD3	TGTGCTCTTGGGGAACTGCCGCGTACTGGGGGATACACGGGGGCCGATAAACTCATCTTT	CALGELPRTGGYTGADKLIF
TRDV1	-	TRDJ1	-	TGTGCTCTTGGGGAACTCCGTTTTGGTGGCCCACTGTACACCGATAAACTCATCTTT	CALGELRFGGPLYTDKLIF
TRAV29/DV5	-	TRDJ1	TRDD3	TGTGCAGCAAGCGCGGAATTACGGTCCTACGGTCCTACTGGGGGACGGCACACCGATAAACTCATCTTT	CAASAELRSYGPTGGRHTDKLIF
TRDV1	few	TRDJ1	TRDD3	TGTGCTCTTGGGGAACTCCCTATCCCTTATACTGGGGGATACCCGCGGGGTACGGACACCGATAAACTCATCTTT	CALGELPIPYTGGYPRGTDTDKLIF
TRDV1	-	TRDJ1	TRDD3	TGTGCTCTCCTCAACGGTTGTGCGGGGGATACAGGTTCCACCGATAAACTCATCTTT	CALLNGCAGDTGSTDKLIF
TRDV1	few	TRDJ1	TRDD2	TGTGCTCTTGGGGAACTTTTATCGAACCATTGCACTTCCTACGGGCGTGGGGCCCATAAACTCATCTTT	CALGELLSNHCTSYGRGAHKLIF
TRDV1	few	TRDJ1	TRDD3	TGTGCTCTTGGGGAGCTCCCGTCCGGTGGGGGATACTTAGACGATAAACTCATCTTT	CALGELPSGGGYLDDKLIF
TRDV1	-	TRDJ1	TRDD3	TGTGCTCTTGGGGAGCACCACCTTCCATCCTCCCTAAGTGGGGGATCCCCGTACACCGATAAACTCATCTTT	CALGEHHLPSSLSGGSPYTDKLIF
TRDV1	few	TRDJ1	TRDD3	TGTGCTCTTGCGGGGTCATACTGGGGGATACACACCGATAAACTCATCTTT	CALAGSYWGIHTDKLIF
TRDV1	-	TRDJ1	TRDD3	TGTGCTCTTGGGGGACACTGGGGGATACCCCCCGATAAACTCATCTTT	CALGGHWGIPPDKLIF
TRAV29/DV5	-	TRDJ1	-	TGTGCAGCAGCTGCCGGGCCGACCGATAAACTCATCTTT	CAAAAGPTDKLIF
TRDV1	-	TRDJ1	-	TGTGCTCTTGGGGTGCCTTCCCCCCGGTTGGGGGGGCCGTACACCGATAAACTCATCTTT	CALGVPSPRLGGPYTDKLIF
TRDV1	-	TRDJ1	TRDD3	TGTGCTCTTGGGGAAATTTCTGGGGGTGTTTTGTACACCGATAAACTCATCTTT	CALGEISGGVLYTDKLIF
TRDV1	-	TRDJ1	TRDD2	TGTGCTCTTGGGGAACGTTCCTACGATATCGTCGCCGATAAACTCATCTTT	CALGERSYDIVADKLIF
TRDV1	-	TRDJ1	TRDD3	TGTGCTCTTGGGGAACTTCGTATGGCTGGGGGGCCGTACACCGATAAACTCATCTTT	CALGELRMAGGPYTDKLIF
TRDV1	-	TRDJ1	-	TGTGCTCTTGGGGAACTCTCACCCCTACTCATAACCGATAAACTCATCTTT	CALGELSPLLITDKLIF
TRDV1	-	TRDJ1	-	TGTGCTCTTGGGGAGGGCGACTACACCGATAAACTCATCTTT	CALGEGDYTDKLIF
TRDV1	-	TRDJ1	TRDD3	TGTGCTCTTGGGGAACCCTGGGGGGGATACGCTAGGACCGATAAACTCATCTTT	CALGEPWGGYARTDKLIF
TRDV2	few	TRDJ1	TRDD3	TGTGCCTGTACTGGGGGATACTCGTACACCGATAAACTCATCTTT	CACTGGYSYTDKLIF
TRDV1	-	TRDJ1	-	TGTGCTCTTGGGGAACTAGCTCCTGCTTCCTACCCAGTTTCCTTTACTGGGGGGACCGATAAACTCATCTTT	CALGELAPASYPVSFTGGTDKLIF